The entry below gives a single T cell receptor (beta chain) sequence along with its context. The antigen is unknown. Total RNA extracted from each sample amounted to at least 6 micrograms. CDR1 LGHDT and CDR2 YNNKEL come from the germline V gene (reference sequence). CDR3 length equals 15 residues. The authors ran a second PCR of about 6 to 11 cycles using a sample-barcoded 5' primer and a J-beta primer mix. Through a template-switch adaptor with 12 random nucleotides, each cDNA molecule received a tag. TCRdb called the 5' RACE reads again in MiXCR, with one record for every CDR3 protein. The table has hundreds of thousands of distinct CDR3 sequences, about 52% seen once. The data originate from a study of blood T cells in healthy people across ages. The study, taken as a whole, reports: A roughly linear age-dependent decrease characterized TCR beta diversity per million T cells.

The sample taken for sequencing was blood. The chain has TRBV3-1 and TRBJ2-4, with 10 nucleotides matching TRBD2. With the DNA end fitting TRBJ2-7 better, the J assignment may be wrong. The sequence was obtained from a woman between 55 and 75 years old in good health. The CDR3: CASSPQAGGPVEQYF. CDR3 nucleotides: TGTGCCAGCAGCCCGCAAGCGGGAGGGCCGGTCGAGCAGTACTTC.